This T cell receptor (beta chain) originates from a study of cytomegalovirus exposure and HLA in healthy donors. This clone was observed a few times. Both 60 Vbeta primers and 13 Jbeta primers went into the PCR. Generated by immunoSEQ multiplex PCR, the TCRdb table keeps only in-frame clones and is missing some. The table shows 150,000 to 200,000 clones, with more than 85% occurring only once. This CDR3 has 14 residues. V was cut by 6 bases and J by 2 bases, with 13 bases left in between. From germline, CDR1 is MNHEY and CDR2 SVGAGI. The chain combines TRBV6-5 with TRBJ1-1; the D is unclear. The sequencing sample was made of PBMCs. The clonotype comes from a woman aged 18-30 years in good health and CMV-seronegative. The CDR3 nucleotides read TGTGCCAGCAGATTACAGCCTACCAACACTGAAGCTTTCTTT. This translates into CASRLQPTNTEAFF.